This entry describes one TCR beta chain. This specimen comes from a study of T cells after somatic rescue of genetic block. Some clones are missing from TCRdb's copy, which holds only in-frame ones; the method was immunoSEQ multiplex PCR. The sample records 10,000 to 15,000 clones, 73% being singletons. The sequenced material came from peripheral blood mononuclear cells (PBMCs). The clonotype comes from a boy aged 5-17 years.

Here the CDR3 reads CASSLVTGQGNEQYF. Written as DNA, the CDR3 is TGTGCCAGCAGCTTAGTCACGGGACAGGGGAACGAGCAGTACTTC. This chain joins TRBV11-2 and TRBJ2-7; 10 bases agree with TRBD1. Germline lookup yields CDR1 SGHAT and CDR2 FQNNGV. The CDR3 length is 15 residues. The V segment lost 1 base and the J segment 5 bases; nucleotides outside the gene matches: 5.